Following are 20 T cell receptor beta chains from one sample sequenced in a study of response to subunit inactivated influenza vaccine. A single record per CDR3 protein comes from TCRdb applying MiXCR to the RT-PCR reads. The table shows about 700,000 distinct CDR3 sequences, with roughly 14% occurring only once. The specimen was PBMCs from blood, collected about 11 days after vaccination. The origin of the receptors is a man aged 45-65 years who received an inactivated influenza vaccine.

This chain links TRBV7-2 with TRBJ2-3; D gene ambiguous. Trimming took off 0 bases at V and 0 bases at J, with 10 bases between the two ends. The CDR3 has 16 amino acids. The germline CDR1 and CDR2 sequences are SGHTA and FQGNSA. The CDR3 DNA follows: TGTGCCAGCAGCTTAGCGGGCTTATCTAGCACAGATACGCAGTATTTT. It encodes CASSLAGLSSTDTQYF.

The chain couples TRBV14 to TRBJ2-7; no reliable D call. CDR3 size: 13 residues. Trimming removed 4 bases at V and 7 bases at J, with 14 bases between. Per germline, CDR1 SGHDN and CDR2 FVKESK. CDR3 in amino acids: CASSLVTLREQYF. Here the CDR3 DNA reads TGTGCCAGCAGCCTCGTGACTTTGCGGGAGCAGTACTTC.

The chain joins TRBV20-1 to TRBJ2-1, with D perhaps matching TRBD2 (6 bases). Trimming removed 0 bases from V and 5 bases from J, with 14 bases in between. This CDR3 has 15 amino acids. Germline values: CDR1 DFQATT, CDR2 SNEGSKA (reference sequence). The CDR3, as DNA: TGCAGTGCTAGAGATCGGCCGGGGGTCCACAATGAGCAGTTCTTC. Encoded protein: CSARDRPGVHNEQFF.

This clonotype was observed a few times. The chain recombines TRBV9 with TRBJ1-2; tentative D call: TRBD1 (5 bases). The CDR3 has 15 amino acids. Trimming took off 2 bases at V and 8 bases at J, with 19 bases between the two ends. Germline V gene lookup returns CDR1 SGDLS and CDR2 YYNGEE. The CDR3: CASSVGGKHWRGYTF. CDR3 sequence (DNA): TGTGCCAGCAGCGTCGGGGGAAAGCATTGGAGGGGCTACACCTTC.

This CDR3 is CASSQMGSQAAYEQYF. CDR3 nucleotide sequence: TGTGCCAGCAGCCAAATGGGGAGCCAGGCGGCCTACGAGCAGTACTTC. The gene calls are TRBV14 and TRBJ2-7, with TRBD2 as a possible D gene (5 bases). The CDR3 consists of 16 residues. V lost 2 bases, J lost 2 bases, and 16 bases lay in between. The germline CDR1 and CDR2 sequences are SGHDN and FVKESK. Full variable domain (remainder filled in from reference TRBV14 and TRBJ2-7): EAGVTQFPSHSVIEKGQTVTLRCDPISGHDNLYWYRRVMGKEIKFLLHFVKESKQDESGMPNNRFLAERTGGTYSTLKVQPAELEDSGVYFCASSQMGSQAAYEQYFGPGTRLTVT.

The CDR3 protein is CSVESPISSRRHNEQFF. CDR3 nucleotides: TGCAGCGTTGAGTCCCCCATCTCCAGTAGGCGACACAATGAGCAGTTCTTC. The chain joins TRBV29-1 to TRBJ2-1; no clear D gene. Germline V gene sequence: CDR1 SQVTM, CDR2 ANQGSEA. This CDR3 is 17 amino acids long. Trimming pared 3 bases from V and 5 bases from J, leaving 23 bases between.

The gene calls are TRBV20-1 and TRBJ1-6; D is possibly TRBD1 (5 bases). CDR1 and CDR2 from the germline V gene are DFQATT and SNEGSKA (reference sequence). The CDR3 is made up of 15 amino acids. V lost 3 bases and J lost 6, with 15 bases in between. CDR3 coding DNA: TGCAGTGCTAGTTCGCAGGGTCGCACTAATTCACCCCTCCACTTT. Translating it yields CSASSQGRTNSPLHF.

Ten or more counts support this clonotype. V is TRBV12-3 or TRBV12-4 and J is TRBJ1-2; tentative D call: TRBD1 (5 bases). Deletions cut 6 bases from V and 0 bases from J, with 14 bases between. The CDR3 has 15 residues. CDR3 loop: CASRVGDLANYGYTF. The CDR3 region has the DNA TGTGCCAGCAGGGTAGGGGATCTGGCTAACTATGGCTACACCTTC.

The V call is TRBV4-3, the J call TRBJ2-1; TRBD2 is a possible D gene (5 bases). The CDR3 has 14 residues. The V gene lost 2 bases and the J gene lost 7 bases, with 12 bases spanning the gap. CDR1 and CDR2 from the germline V gene are LGHNA and YSLEER. The CDR3, as DNA: TGCGCCAGCAGCCAACCCGGGGAATATAATGAGCAGTTCTTC. Amino acid sequence: CASSQPGEYNEQFF.

The table lists this clonotype with a few counts. V is TRBV24-1 and J is TRBJ2-1; 7 nucleotides match TRBD1. Germline trimming cut 6 bases from V and 9 bases from J; bases unmatched to any gene: 4. The CDR3 length is 12 residues. Germline CDR1 is KGHDR and CDR2 is SFDVKD. CDR3 sequence reads: CATSTGAVEQFF. For the CDR3, the DNA is TGTGCCACCAGTACAGGGGCTGTTGAGCAGTTCTTC.

This rearrangement joins TRBV9 to TRBJ2-5; D ambiguous. The CDR3 is 14 amino acids. Germline CDR1 is SGDLS and CDR2 is YYNGEE. Between the trimmed V and J ends, which lost 1 base and 0 bases, there was a span of 7 bases. CDR3 sequence (DNA): TGTGCCAGCAGCGTAAGTGGTAACCAAGAGACCCAGTACTTC. This codes for CASSVSGNQETQYF.

This clonotype turned up a few times. The genes are TRBV20-1 and TRBJ2-7; 11 bases are shared with TRBD1. V shed 0 bases, J shed 7 bases, and the junction held 11 bases outside the gene matches. The germline CDR1 and CDR2 sequences are DFQATT and SNEGSKA (reference sequence). The CDR3 runs to 16 residues. CDR3 sequence: CSARDWGQGVFTEQYF. The DNA of the CDR3 is TGCAGTGCTAGAGACTGGGGACAGGGGGTCTTCACTGAGCAGTACTTC.

This chain uses TRBV12-3 or TRBV12-4 with TRBJ2-5; TRBD1 is a possible D gene (6 bases). V was pared by 9 bases and J by 5 bases, with 16 bases between. The length of the CDR3 is 13 residues. The DNA of the CDR3 is TGTGCCAGTGCAACAGGGTATACGGAGACCCAGTACTTC. Translation: CASATGYTETQYF.

This clonotype was counted ten times or more. The chain uses TRBV7-2 and TRBJ2-7; TRBD2 matches at 7 bases. The germline gives CDR1 SGHTA, CDR2 FQGNSA. The junction had 6 bases not matched to a gene; V was cut back by 0 bases and J by 7 bases. This CDR3 is 14 amino acids long. The CDR3 sequence is CASSLAGGGIEQYF. In DNA, the CDR3 is TGTGCCAGCAGCTTAGCCGGGGGAGGGATTGAGCAGTACTTC.

This clonotype was detected only a few times. This chain joins TRBV7-8 and TRBJ2-5, with 12 bases identical to TRBD1. The CDR3 extends over 16 amino acids. Germline values: CDR1 SGHVS, CDR2 FQNEAQ. With 1 base clipped from V and 5 bases from J, the junction kept 5 bases outside the gene matches. For the CDR3, the DNA is TGTGCCAGCAGCTTAGGACGGGACAGGGGGCAGGAGACCCAGTACTTC. Translated: CASSLGRDRGQETQYF.

This clonotype has only a few counts. The chain has TRBV10-3 and TRBJ1-3; D call uncertain. The germline V gene has CDR1 ENHRY and CDR2 SYGVKD. CDR3 length: 14 amino acids. Trimming stripped 4 bases from V and 0 bases from J, with 7 bases between. The chain's CDR3 is CAISGRDSGNTIYF. The CDR3 DNA follows: TGTGCCATCAGTGGACGGGACTCTGGAAACACCATATATTTT.

CDR3 residues: CASSPLDRMGNEQFF. For the CDR3, the DNA is TGTGCCAGCTCACCGCTCGACAGGATGGGGAATGAGCAGTTCTTC. J is TRBJ2-1 and V is TRBV18, with TRBD1 as a possible D gene (6 bases). V was pared by 3 bases and J by 7 bases, with 16 bases between. Germline V lookup: CDR1 KGHSH, CDR2 LQKENI. CDR3 length: 15 amino acids. The whole variable domain, remainder taken from reference TRBV18 and TRBJ2-1, is NAGVMQNPRHLVRRRGQEARLRCSPMKGHSHVYWYRQLPEEGLKFMVYLQKENIIDESGMPKERFSAEFPKEGPSILRIQQVVRGDSAAYFCASSPLDRMGNEQFFGPGTRLTVL.

This sequence joins TRBV9 and TRBJ1-1; tentative D call: TRBD1 (5 bases). This CDR3 comprises 13 residues. Trimming pared 2 bases from V and 6 bases from J, leaving 11 bases between. Germline assignment: CDR1 SGDLS and CDR2 YYNGEE. The CDR3 is CASSVDRDPEAFF. In nucleotides, the CDR3 is TGTGCCAGCAGCGTCGACCGGGACCCTGAAGCTTTCTTT.

This clonotype was seen a handful of times. The CDR3 is CAWKMGLAGENYEQYF. The CDR3 bases are TGTGCCTGGAAAATGGGACTAGCGGGAGAAAACTACGAGCAGTACTTC. The chain links TRBV30 to TRBJ2-7, with 14 bases matching TRBD2. The CDR3 loop spans 16 amino acids. Looked up from germline, CDR1 is GTSNPN and CDR2 is SVGIG (reference sequence). J gave up 3 bases and V 4 bases, and 8 bases lay outside the gene matches.

J is TRBJ1-2 and V is TRBV30; D gene ambiguous. The germline CDR1 and CDR2 sequences are GTSNPN and SVGIG (reference sequence). V lost 4 bases and J 8 bases, leaving 14 bases between the germline ends. The CDR3 contains 12 residues. CDR3 coding DNA: TGTGCCTGGAACCGGGTCATCGACGGCTACACCTTC. Its protein is CAWNRVIDGYTF.